The subject of this entry is one T cell receptor beta chain. The specificity of this receptor is unknown. The record has no base qualities; no much larger clone is one base away. The V end gives up 0 bases and the J end 11 bases, leaving 3 bases in the junction not matched to a gene. The CDR3 contains 12 residues, cysteine and phenylalanine counted. The CDR3 DNA has 36 bases and is translated from base 1. Taken from the germline V gene, the CDR1 and CDR2 loops are KGHSH and LQKENI. Donors were healthy HIV-negative adults with no recently reported acute infections or vaccinations. Every donor was a Caucasian adult residing in Nashville, Tennessee, USA. For unsorted samples, 90 million or so PBMCs were counted and genomic DNA was extracted with the QIAamp DNA Blood Mini kit. Blood was collected by leukapheresis, and PBMCs were isolated by Ficoll-Histopaque density gradient centrifugation and then cryopreserved in liquid nitrogen vapor phase.

Using the deep immunoSEQ assay, TCR CDR3 regions were amplified from genomic DNA by multiplex PCR. Extracted genomic DNA from each cell subset was distributed evenly across all wells of several immunoSEQ 96-well plates, and each plate was treated as a replicate. For unsorted PBMC, each replicate PCR was loaded with 300 to 350 ng genomic DNA, equivalent to tens of thousands of T cell genomes. Ten immunoSEQ deep assay plates were used to sequence unsorted PBMC genomic DNA. The purified libraries were quantified using a Qubit 3.0 fluorometer, sized with a Bioanalyzer 2100, and then quantified again using the KAPA Library Quantification kit. Each immunoSEQ 96-well plate was sequenced on its own single-read 150-cycle Illumina NextSeq 550 flow cell. Concerning the study's data processing: The immunoSEQ output contained only junctional sequences without quality scores, so filtering could not match that applied to full-length reads. To assign V/J genes and CDR3, sequences were annotated using PyIR, a Python wrapper for IgBLAST v1.9, with IMGT germline references. Any read was removed if the V/J assignment was weak (E-value above 1e-6), the CDR3 was missing, or the read contained stop codons, out-of-frame junctions, or ambiguous translated residues. A V3J clonotype was defined by an identical inferred V gene, J gene, and CDR3 amino acid sequence. Percentage overlap between repertoires was calculated by dividing the number of shared unique clonotypes by the size of the smaller repertoire. Three approaches were used to assess repertoire richness: RTK rarefaction, the Chao1 estimator, and Recon v2.1 estimates of unobserved clonotypes. TCRdb holds this immuneACCESS table with in-frame rearrangements only. Some clones are missing; in checked studies, unresolved V genes explain under half, and the rest has no known cause. V, J and clone size derive from that table, while D and trimming were established from the DNA sequence. This sample has around 440,000 clones in its table, and approximately 71% of those were observed once. Of the sample, around 12% falls within the top ten clones.

This entry belongs to a study of shared clonotypes between healthy human individuals (dated by TCRdb to 2018 to 2020). Looking at the study overall: The cohort comprised a couple of women and a few men aged 18 to 49 years. The study deeply sequenced blood TCR repertoires of about 5 healthy adults to estimate repertoire size and the extent of clonotype sharing between individuals. To increase sequencing depth and limit assay-specific biases, TCR repertoire library preparation and sequencing were carried out by different laboratories using diverse techniques. Each donor's leukapheresis produced roughly between roughly 0.9 and 9 billion PBMCs.

General study outcomes and caveats: Based on pairwise subsampling, the degree of clonotype sharing among donors was expected to be affected by sequencing depth. Because the study included only a small number of donors, the genetic and exposure-history diversity represented was limited. Only blood was sampled, and tissue TCR repertoires likely differ from those in blood.

Recombination connected TRBV18 to TRBJ1-1; TRBD1 matches 7 bases in the middle. The receptor was derived from a middle-aged woman in good health. Some clones in this sample may be carry-over from other donors' samples. The sequenced material came from PBMCs. The DNA is as follows: TGTGCCAGCTCACCACCAACAGGGGACGCTTTCTTT. Its protein product is CASSPPTGDAFF. Where the CDR3 stops, the reference TRBV18 and TRBJ1-1 genes take over; the full variable domain is NAGVMQNPRHLVRRRGQEARLRCSPMKGHSHVYWYRQLPEEGLKFMVYLQKENIIDESGMPKERFSAEFPKEGPSILRIQQVVRGDSAAYFCASSPPTGDAFFGQGTRLTVV.